This TCR beta chain derives from a study of blood T cell repertoires in COVID-19. In the study overall: T cells, B-cell-depleted T cells, or PBMCs supplied cDNA or gDNA.

The CDR3 has 14 residues. V dropped 2 bases and J dropped 4 bases, with 11 bases sitting between them. CDR1 LNHNV and CDR2 YYDKDF come from the germline V gene (reference sequence). Under the authors' procedure: Scientists estimated how many nucleated cells there were by amplifying reference gene primers. Libraries were prepared by immunoSEQ multiplex PCR; TCRdb keeps only in-frame clonotypes and omits some of them. From that table come the V and J calls and clone size; the DNA was used to work out D and trimming. Of 100,000 to 150,000 clones in the sample, roughly four fifths were seen once. The sequenced sample consisted of peripheral blood. The receptor was derived from a woman between 50 and 59 years old with acute or convalescent COVID-19. The chain combines TRBV15 with TRBJ1-1; D might be TRBD1 (6 bases). The CDR3 loop is CATSRQTGITEAFF. The CDR3 DNA follows: TGTGCCACCAGCAGACAGACAGGTATCACTGAAGCTTTCTTT. The full variable domain, in which reference TRBV15 and TRBJ1-1 provide the parts outside the CDR3, is DAMVIQNPRYQVTQFGKPVTLSCSQTLNHNVMYWYQQKSSQAPKLLFHYYDKDFNNEADTPDNFQSRRPNTSFCFLDIRSPGLGDTAMYLCATSRQTGITEAFFGQGTRLTVV.